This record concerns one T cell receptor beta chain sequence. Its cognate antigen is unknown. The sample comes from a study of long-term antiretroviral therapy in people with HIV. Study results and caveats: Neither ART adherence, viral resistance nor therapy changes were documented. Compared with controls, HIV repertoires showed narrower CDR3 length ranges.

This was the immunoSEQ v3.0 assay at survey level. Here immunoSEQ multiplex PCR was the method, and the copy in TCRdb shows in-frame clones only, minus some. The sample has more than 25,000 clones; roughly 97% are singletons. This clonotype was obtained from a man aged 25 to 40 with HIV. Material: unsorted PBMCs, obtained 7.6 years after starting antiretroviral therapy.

The CDR3 bases are TGCGCCAGCAGCCCGACAGGCCCCGTGACGGATGGCTACACCTTC. It translates to CASSPTGPVTDGYTF. V is TRBV4-1 and J is TRBJ1-2, with D maybe TRBD1 (6 bases). V lost 4 bases and J 6 bases, leaving 18 bases between the germline ends. The CDR3 totals 15 residues. The germline V gene encodes CDR1 MGHRA and CDR2 YSYEKL.